This T cell receptor beta chain is from a study of shared clonotypes between healthy human individuals. The CDR3 runs to 14 residues. Trimming stripped 6 bases from V and 3 bases from J, with 15 bases between. Germline assignment: CDR1 KGHSH and CDR2 LQKENI. Each subset's genomic DNA was split evenly across several immunoSEQ plates. What was sequenced on ten immunoSEQ deep assay plates was unsorted PBMC DNA. Repertoires were generated with immunoSEQ multiplex PCR, while TCRdb's copy carries only in-frame clones and drops some. This table has about 560,000 clones, roughly 79% appearing once. The rearrangement joins TRBV18 to TRBJ2-7, with unresolved D. The sample was PBMCs. The receptor was isolated from a woman aged 40 to 50 in good health. Some clones in this sample may be carry-over from other donors' samples. CDR3 loop: CASSQDQNLYEQYF. The CDR3 DNA reads TGTGCCAGCTCCCAAGACCAAAACCTCTACGAGCAGTACTTC.